This paragraph covers one T cell receptor beta chain sequence. These data originate in a study of cytomegalovirus exposure and HLA in healthy donors. PCR was performed using 60 Vbeta and 13 Jbeta primers. Repertoires were generated with immunoSEQ multiplex PCR, while TCRdb's copy carries only in-frame clones and drops some. The sample includes 100,000 to 150,000 clones, around four fifths of them seen just once. The J segment lost 4 bases and the V segment lost 6 bases, leaving 15 bases of the junction unmatched. Germline assignment: CDR1 MDHEN and CDR2 SYDVKM. The CDR3 runs to 17 residues. The rearrangement joins TRBV28 to TRBJ2-7, with 10 bases fitting TRBD1. The sample was PBMCs. This TCR was sampled from a woman aged 40 to 55 in good health and CMV-seropositive. CDR3 region: CASRPFPRDRGIYEQYF. The CDR3 bases are TGTGCCAGCAGACCATTTCCCCGGGACAGGGGAATATACGAGCAGTACTTC.